A single sample is the source of the 5 T cell receptor beta chains below, sequenced in a study of human T cells and chemical hapten exposure (dated by TCRdb to the early 2020s). This sample's time point label indicates: pre-sensitization, week 0. The meaning of the sample's treatment or condition label: therapeutic diphenylcyclopropenone sensitization with weekly scalp DPC. Library preparation was by RACE. These reads were obtained on a NextSeq 500. TCRdb itself trimmed the public reads at Q25 with fastp, ran MiXCR and retained productive beta chains. Entries that share a CDR3 protein sequence are merged under the most common genes and DNA. The sample table holds more than 250,000 distinct CDR3 sequences, of which almost 8% were seen once. The top ten constitute 0.9% to 1.5% of the sample. Sequenced material: whole blood, taken in connection with sensitization to the hapten diphenylcyclopropenone (DPC). The receptor source for this set is a man aged 18 to 29 with alopecia areata. Some clones in this sample may be carry-over from other donors' samples.

This clonotype has a count of ten or more. The chain recombines TRBV7-2 with TRBJ1-1; weak D call: TRBD1 (5 bases). Germline CDR1 is SGHTA and CDR2 is FQGNSA. The germline V and J ends were trimmed by 3 bases and 10 bases, with 12 bases remaining between them. The CDR3 runs 12 residues. In nucleotides, the CDR3 is TGTGCCAGCAGCTTTTTCAGGGAACGAGCTTTCTTT. Encoded protein: CASSFFRERAFF.

In this sample, this clonotype turned up many times. The genes are TRBV7-6 and TRBJ1-2; D remains unclear. V was pared by 5 bases and J by 6 bases, with 13 bases between. CDR3 length equals 13 residues. Germline CDR1 reads SGHVS; CDR2 reads FNYEAQ. The CDR3 nucleotides are TGTGCCAGCAGCGCGCGACGAAGTGATGGCTACACCTTC. It encodes CASSARRSDGYTF.

The rearrangement links TRBV6-1 to TRBJ1-2, with TRBD1 as a possible D gene (5 bases). The germline V and J ends were trimmed by 0 bases and 3 bases, with 14 bases remaining between them. CDR3 length equals 16 residues. CDR1 and CDR2 (germline): MNHNS, SASEGT. CDR3 nucleotide sequence: TGTGCCAGCAGTGAAGCACGGGGCAATCTCGACTATGGCTACACCTTC. Translated, it gives CASSEARGNLDYGYTF.

The V and J genes are TRBV5-1 and TRBJ2-1; no clear D. The germline V gene has CDR1 SGHRS and CDR2 YFSETQ. The CDR3 consists of 15 residues. The V gene lost 0 bases and the J gene lost 4 bases, with 11 bases spanning the gap. Written as DNA, the CDR3 is TGCGCCAGCAGCTTGGCCGTGCAACTTTACAATGAGCAGTTCTTC. Protein: CASSLAVQLYNEQFF.

There are a few counts of this clonotype. The chain uses TRBV9 and TRBJ1-2, with 10 bases fitting TRBD1. Germline V gene lookup returns CDR1 SGDLS and CDR2 YYNGEE. CDR3 length: 17 amino acids. With V trimmed by 0 bases and J by 5 bases, 10 bases remained unmatched. The CDR3 here is CASSVGDRGLVRYGYTF. CDR3 coding DNA: TGTGCCAGCAGCGTAGGTGACAGGGGGCTCGTGCGTTATGGCTACACCTTC.